A single sample gave rise to the 8 T cell receptor beta chains below, sequenced in a study of T cell responses to AZD1222 COVID-19 vaccine. The repertoire was sequenced with immunoSEQ multiplex PCR; TCRdb's copy has only in-frame clones and lacks some. The repertoire holds more than 85,000 clones, with 80% to 90% as singletons. The specimen comprised peripheral blood, sampled on day 0 of AZD1222 vaccination. Source of these receptors: an adult in good health.

V usage is TRBV18 and J usage is TRBJ2-3; 9 bases agree with TRBD2. CDR1 and CDR2 from the germline V gene are KGHSH and LQKENI. V shed 6 bases, J shed 3 bases, and the junction held 7 bases outside the gene matches. The CDR3 has 15 residues. The CDR3 loop is CASSRASGTTDTQYF. The DNA of the CDR3 is TGTGCCAGCTCCCGGGCTAGCGGGACGACAGATACGCAGTATTTT.

This rearrangement joins TRBV9 to TRBJ1-5; D remains ambiguous. CDR1 is SGDLS and CDR2 is YYNGEE in the germline V gene. Deletions cut 0 bases from V and 0 bases from J, with 4 bases between. There are 14 residues in the CDR3. CDR3: CASSVDDSNQPQHF. DNA for the CDR3: TGTGCCAGCAGCGTAGACGATAGCAATCAGCCCCAGCATTTT. Together with reference TRBV9 and TRBJ1-5, the CDR3 gives the full variable domain: DSGVTQTPKHLITATGQRVTLRCSPRSGDLSVYWYQQSLDQGLQFLIQYYNGEERAKGNILERFSAQQFPDLHSELNLSSLELGDSALYFCASSVDDSNQPQHFGDGTRLSIL.

The chain uses TRBV9 and TRBJ2-1; a weak D match, TRBD1 (5 bases). Germline V lookup: CDR1 SGDLS, CDR2 YYNGEE. Trimming stripped 4 bases from V and 10 bases from J, with 18 bases between. CDR3 length equals 14 residues. The chain's CDR3 is CASSLTGPAREQFF. CDR3 in DNA: TGTGCCAGCAGCTTAACAGGCCCCGCCCGGGAGCAGTTCTTC.

This rearrangement joins TRBV28 to TRBJ1-5, with 9 bases matching TRBD1. CDR3 length equals 15 residues. Trimming removed 7 bases from V and 4 bases from J; junction bases left unmatched: 8. Germline CDR1 and CDR2: MDHEN and SYDVKM. The CDR3 nucleotides are TGTGCCAGCACCAAGACCGGACAGGGGAATCAGCCCCAGCATTTT. Protein product: CASTKTGQGNQPQHF.

This chain uses TRBV7-2 with TRBJ1-1; a possible D gene is TRBD1 (5 bases). The germline V gene has CDR1 SGHTA and CDR2 FQGNSA. The V and J ends lost 6 bases and 0 bases respectively, with 11 bases between them. The CDR3 covers 14 residues. CDR3 residues: CASRGQGMNTEAFF. DNA of the CDR3: TGTGCCAGCAGGGGTCAGGGCATGAACACTGAAGCTTTCTTT.

The chain is built from TRBV19 and TRBJ2-3; 8 bases fit TRBD2. The CDR3 totals 15 residues. V was pared by 3 bases and J by 4 bases, with 6 bases of the junction left unmatched. CDR1 LNHDA and CDR2 SQIVND come from the germline V gene (reference sequence). The CDR3 DNA sequence: TGTGCCAGTAGTATGAGTAGCGGGAAGGCAGATACGCAGTATTTT. Amino acids: CASSMSSGKADTQYF.

CDR3 protein: CASSLPGSPGDDNEQFF. The CDR3, as DNA: TGTGCCAGCAGCCTACCTGGCTCTCCGGGAGACGATAATGAGCAGTTCTTC. This chain connects TRBV7-3 to TRBJ2-1, with D possibly being TRBD2 (6 bases). The CDR3 sequence is 17 residues long. V was shortened by 5 bases and J by 7 bases, with 24 bases between the two germline ends. Per germline, CDR1 SGHTA and CDR2 FQGTGA.

The chain is built from TRBV28 and TRBJ2-1; 7 bases map to TRBD1. CDR1 is MDHEN, CDR2 SYDVKM, per germline. The V and J ends lost 7 bases and 5 bases, in that order; junction bases with no gene match: 14. The CDR3 runs to 16 residues. This CDR3 reads CASTEIGTVRNNEQFF. CDR3 coding DNA: TGTGCCAGCACCGAAATCGGGACAGTGAGAAACAATGAGCAGTTCTTC.